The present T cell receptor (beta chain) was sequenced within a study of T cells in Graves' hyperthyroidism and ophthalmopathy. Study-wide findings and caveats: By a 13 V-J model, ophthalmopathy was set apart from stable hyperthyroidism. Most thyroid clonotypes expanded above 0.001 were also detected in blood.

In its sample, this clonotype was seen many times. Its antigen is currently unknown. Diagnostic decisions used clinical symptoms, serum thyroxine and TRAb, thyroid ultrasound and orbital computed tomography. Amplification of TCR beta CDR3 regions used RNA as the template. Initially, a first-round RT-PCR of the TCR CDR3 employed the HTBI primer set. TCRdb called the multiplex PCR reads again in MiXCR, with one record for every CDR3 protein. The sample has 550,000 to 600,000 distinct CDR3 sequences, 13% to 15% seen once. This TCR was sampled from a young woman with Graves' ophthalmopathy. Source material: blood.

The CDR3 protein is CASSLGSWEPSYEQYF. The CDR3 DNA reads TGTGCCAGCAGTTTAGGTAGCTGGGAACCTTCCTACGAGCAGTACTTC. The chain recombines TRBV12-3 or TRBV12-4 with TRBJ2-7, with D uncertain. This CDR3 is built from 16 residues. V lost 1 base to trimming and J lost 1 base, with 14 bases between them.